Shown below are 21 T cell receptor beta chains from a single sample sequenced in a study of T cell responses to AZD1222 COVID-19 vaccine. Only in-frame clones appear in the TCRdb table, and some are missing; sequencing was by immunoSEQ multiplex PCR. The sample holds tens of thousands of clones, 80% seen once. The sample in question was peripheral blood, obtained 28 days after the second AZD1222 dose. The receptor set was obtained from an adult who received the AZD1222 COVID-19 vaccine.

This chain uses TRBV2 with TRBJ2-7, with TRBD2 as a possible D gene (6 bases). CDR3 length: 15 residues. V was cut by 7 bases and J by 3 bases, with 19 bases left in between. CDR1 is SNHLY and CDR2 is FYNNEI in the germline V gene. The CDR3 sequence is CASTPDGGSIYEQYF. The CDR3 bases are TGTGCCAGCACCCCAGACGGGGGAAGTATCTACGAGCAGTACTTC.

The V gene is TRBV3-1 (or the pseudogene TRBV3-2), the J gene TRBJ2-2, with D unclear. Germline CDR1 LGHDT, CDR2 YNNKEL (reference sequence). The V and J ends lost 4 bases and 4 bases respectively, with 16 bases between them. This CDR3 has 16 amino acids. The CDR3 nucleotides read TGTGCCAGCAGCCTAGGTGCCTCCTCTGCCACCGGGGAGCTGTTTTTT. The encoded protein is CASSLGASSATGELFF.

J is TRBJ2-2 and V is TRBV4-3; possible D gene TRBD1, 6 bases. In germline, CDR1 is LGHNA, CDR2 YSLEER. There are 13 residues in the CDR3. V gave up 9 bases and J gave up 6 bases, with 14 bases separating them. The CDR3 nucleotides are TGCGCCAGTTCCCAATGGACAGCCGGGGAGCTGTTTTTT. Translation gives CASSQWTAGELFF.

This clone was seen only once. The chain couples TRBV6-5 to TRBJ1-2, with unresolved D. V lost 11 bases and J lost 0, with 13 bases in between. Germline values: CDR1 MNHEY, CDR2 SVGAGI. The CDR3 covers 13 residues. The CDR3 bases are TGTGCCGGCCGGACGGCGACTAACTATGGCTACACCTTC. Protein product: CAGRTATNYGYTF.

This chain connects TRBV2 to TRBJ2-7; either TRBD1 or TRBD2 may fit D (6 bases each). V was cut by 7 bases and J by 6 bases, with 34 bases left in between. This CDR3 comprises 19 residues. Germline CDR1 reads SNHLY; CDR2 reads FYNNEI. Here the CDR3 DNA reads TGTGCCAGCACTTTGGGACCAGCCGCGGTGGGGGGACGAGGGGGCGAGCAGTACTTC. Residues: CASTLGPAAVGGRGGEQYF.

This rearrangement joins TRBV18 to TRBJ1-2; the D gene is possibly TRBD1 (5 bases). The CDR3 has 14 residues. CDR1 is KGHSH, CDR2 LQKENI, per germline. The ends were cut back, 5 bases at V and 1 base at J, with 11 bases in the middle. The CDR3 DNA reads as TGTGCCAGCTCAGTTCAGGGCCTTAACTATGGCTACACCTTC. As protein: CASSVQGLNYGYTF.

V is TRBV9 and J is TRBJ2-7, with 10 positions matching TRBD1. CDR3 length: 14 residues. Germline values: CDR1 SGDLS, CDR2 YYNGEE. The trim removed 0 bases at V and 6 bases at J, leaving 3 bases unmatched. The CDR3 loop reads CASSVEDRGGEQYF. CDR3 coding DNA: TGTGCCAGCAGCGTAGAGGACAGGGGGGGCGAGCAGTACTTC.

This clone appeared a single time. The chain recombines TRBV2 with TRBJ2-1; perhaps D is TRBD1 or TRBD2 (6 bases each). Germline V gene data show CDR1 as SNHLY and CDR2 as FYNNEI. Trimming cost V 6 bases and J 7 bases, with 19 bases left between them. The CDR3 consists of 15 residues. DNA of the CDR3: TGTGCCAGCAGACCTACGGTCGGGGGCGGGAATGAGCAGTTCTTC. Translation gives CASRPTVGGGNEQFF.

The V and J genes are TRBV5-1 and TRBJ2-7; D is unresolved. The CDR3 length is 14 residues. Germline CDR1 is SGHRS and CDR2 is YFSETQ. Trimming cost V 2 bases and J 2 bases, with 11 bases left between them. CDR3 bases: TGCGCCAGCAGCTTCCGGGCCGGAGCCTACGAGCAGTACTTC. Translated: CASSFRAGAYEQYF.

V usage is TRBV15 and J usage is TRBJ2-1; no clear D. The CDR3 spans 18 residues. Trimming took off 5 bases at V and 3 bases at J, with 23 bases between the two ends. The V gene's germline CDR1 is LNHNV and CDR2 YYDKDF (reference sequence). The CDR3 sequence: CATSRSRIADRIYNEQFF. DNA for the CDR3: TGTGCCACCAGCCGAAGTAGAATAGCAGACCGAATCTACAATGAGCAGTTCTTC.

This rearrangement joins TRBV13 to TRBJ1-1; weak D call: TRBD1 (6 bases). Trimming shortened V by 5 bases and J by 11 bases, and 18 bases separated the two germline ends. This CDR3 region has 13 residues. Germline values: CDR1 PRHDT, CDR2 FYEKMQ (reference sequence). CDR3: CASSLTGLRGAFF. The CDR3 DNA reads as TGTGCCAGCAGCCTTACAGGGCTGCGCGGGGCTTTCTTT.

This chain joins TRBV6-5 and TRBJ2-5, with a weak D call TRBD1 (5 bases). This CDR3 contains 13 residues. Trimming shortened V by 3 bases and J by 5 bases, and 10 bases separated the two germline ends. Germline CDR1 reads MNHEY; CDR2 reads SVGAGI. The CDR3 nucleotides read TGTGCCAGCAGTTATCAGGGATTTGAGACCCAGTACTTC. Its translation is CASSYQGFETQYF.

This chain links TRBV7-8 with TRBJ2-5; no clear D. This CDR3 comprises 14 residues. V was cut by 5 bases and J by 6 bases, with 16 bases left in between. Germline values: CDR1 SGHVS, CDR2 FQNEAQ. This CDR3 is CASSPRTGPKTQYF. In DNA form, the CDR3 reads TGTGCCAGCAGCCCCCGAACGGGTCCGAAGACCCAGTACTTC.

V gene TRBV14 combines with J gene TRBJ2-5, with 7 positions matching TRBD1. Germline assignment: CDR1 SGHDN and CDR2 FVKESK. The CDR3 runs to 15 residues. With 2 bases clipped from V and 6 bases from J, the junction kept 9 bases outside the gene matches. The CDR3 is CASSQTRGHGKTQYF. Here the CDR3 DNA reads TGTGCCAGCAGCCAAACGAGGGGGCACGGGAAGACCCAGTACTTC.

The rearrangement joins TRBV30 to TRBJ2-2; D assignment may be TRBD1 or TRBD2 (5 bases each). CDR3 length equals 13 residues. Germline assignment: CDR1 GTSNPN and CDR2 SVGIG (reference sequence). V was pared by 4 bases and J by 6 bases, with 12 bases between. The CDR3 region has the DNA TGTGCCTGGATATCCCGGGGCTCCGGGGAGCTGTTTTTT. Translating it yields CAWISRGSGELFF.

This clone occurred a few times. The rearrangement uses TRBV6-5 and TRBJ2-4, with 7 bases aligning to TRBD1. V lost 5 bases and J lost 4; bases outside the gene matches: 2. The CDR3 totals 13 residues. Germline CDR1 reads MNHEY; CDR2 reads SVGAGI. The CDR3 DNA sequence: TGTGCCAGCAGTCCGGGACAGAAAAACATTCAGTACTTC. As protein: CASSPGQKNIQYF.

The chain is built from TRBV5-1 and TRBJ2-6, with D tentatively TRBD1 or TRBD2 (5 bases each). V was shortened by 1 base and J by 0 bases, with 20 bases between the two germline ends. The CDR3 runs 20 residues. Germline CDR1 is SGHRS and CDR2 is YFSETQ. Here the CDR3 DNA reads TGCGCCAGCAGCTTGAGGGCCCCCGGGACGATCGACTCTGGGGCCAACGTCCTGACTTTC. Protein sequence: CASSLRAPGTIDSGANVLTF. Supplemented by reference TRBV5-1 and TRBJ2-6, the full variable domain reads KAGVTQTPRYLIKTRGQQVTLSCSPISGHRSVSWYQQTPGQGLQFLFEYFSETQRNKGNFPGRFSGRQFSNSRSEMNVSTLELGDSALYLCASSLRAPGTIDSGANVLTFGAGSRLTVL.

V is TRBV30 and J is TRBJ1-6, with D perhaps matching TRBD1 (6 bases). The CDR3 has 16 residues. V lost 0 bases to trimming and J lost 8 bases, with 17 bases between them. CDR1 and CDR2 (germline): GTSNPN, SVGIG (reference sequence). DNA for the CDR3: TGTGCCTGGAGTGTCTCGGGGGGCGCATGGGATTCACCCCTCCACTTT. This encodes CAWSVSGGAWDSPLHF.

The chain carries TRBV3-1 (or the pseudogene TRBV3-2) and TRBJ2-1; possible D gene TRBD2, 5 bases. The germline gives CDR1 LGHDT, CDR2 YNNKEL (reference sequence). Trimming removed 4 bases from V and 6 bases from J, with 13 bases in between. The CDR3 sequence is 14 residues long. CDR3 loop: CASSRREGPNEQFF. Here the CDR3 DNA reads TGTGCCAGCAGCCGTCGTGAGGGTCCCAATGAGCAGTTCTTC.

This clone was seen a single time. The rearrangement joins TRBV28 to TRBJ2-2; TRBD2 is a possible D gene (6 bases). CDR1 MDHEN and CDR2 SYDVKM come from the germline V gene. The CDR3 extends over 16 amino acids. With 4 bases removed from V and 4 bases from J, the gap between germline ends came to 16 bases. The CDR3 DNA sequence: TGTGCCAGCAGTTCCATGGGCCTGGGACTCACCGGGGAGCTGTTTTTT. Translated, it gives CASSSMGLGLTGELFF.

This clone was seen a single time. This chain connects TRBV18 to TRBJ2-2; TRBD1 is a possible D gene (5 bases). CDR1 is KGHSH and CDR2 is LQKENI in the germline V gene. Trimming pared 0 bases from V and 6 bases from J, leaving 11 bases between. This CDR3 region has 15 residues. This CDR3 reads CASSPPSGSPGELFF. The CDR3 nucleotides read TGTGCCAGCTCACCACCGTCAGGGTCCCCCGGGGAGCTGTTTTTT.